This T cell receptor (beta chain) was observed in a study of cytomegalovirus exposure and HLA in healthy donors. General observations from the study: The number of N-insertions in an Asian-associated ancestry cluster was reportedly below the roughly 670-donor mean in a later analysis.

The PCR contained 60 Vbeta and 13 Jbeta primers. The data were produced by immunoSEQ multiplex PCR, yet TCRdb's version contains in-frame clones alone and is incomplete. The sample comprises 85,000 to 100,000 clones, more than 60% of which are singletons, and roughly 6.6% rests with the top ten. Worth noting for this clone: The antigen is not known.

The sample consisted of PBMCs. The receptor's source is a man aged 50-60 years in good health and CMV-seropositive.

CDR3 sequence (DNA): TGTGCCAGCAGTCAAACGGGACAGCTCCCTGTTGAAGCTTTCTTT. It translates to CASSQTGQLPVEAFF. The chain joins TRBV6-5 to TRBJ1-1, with 7 positions matching TRBD1. Germline CDR1 reads MNHEY; CDR2 reads SVGAGI. This CDR3 has 15 residues. Unmatched junction bases numbered 13, after V lost 5 bases and J lost 7 bases.